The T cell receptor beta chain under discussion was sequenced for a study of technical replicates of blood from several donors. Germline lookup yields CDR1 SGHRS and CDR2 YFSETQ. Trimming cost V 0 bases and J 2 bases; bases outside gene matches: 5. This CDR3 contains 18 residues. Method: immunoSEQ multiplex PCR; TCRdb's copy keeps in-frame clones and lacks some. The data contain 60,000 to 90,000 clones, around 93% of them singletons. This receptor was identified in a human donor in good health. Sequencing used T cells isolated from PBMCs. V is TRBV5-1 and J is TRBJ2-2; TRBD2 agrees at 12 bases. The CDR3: CASSLGRLAGENTGELFF. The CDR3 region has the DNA TGCGCCAGCAGCTTGGGGCGACTAGCGGGAGAAAACACCGGGGAGCTGTTTTTT.